This is a list of T cell receptor beta chains from one sample in a study of shared clonotypes between healthy human individuals. Produced via immunoSEQ multiplex PCR; TCRdb's table is partial and in-frame only. The sample shows 1,500,000 or so clones, around 98.5% of them seen only once. Sequencing input: naive CD4+ T cells sorted from blood. Receptors were obtained from a man aged 25 to 40 in good health. Both conserved end residues are part of each CDR3. A D gene is named only where the DNA matches it firmly.

D gene	V gene	J gene	CDR3 protein
NA	TRBV5-1	TRBJ2-1	CASSLNGISEQFF
TRBD2	TRBV5-1	TRBJ2-7	CASSLGHTSAHEQYF
TRBD1	TRBV19	TRBJ2-7	CASSTPGTGNYEQYF
TRBD2	TRBV18	TRBJ2-3	CASSPLGLAGAEANTQYF
TRBD1	TRBV9	TRBJ1-3	CASSQTGTAGNTIYF
NA	TRBV15	TRBJ2-5	CATSRASRGGAETQYF
NA	TRBV7-3	TRBJ2-2	CASSLGTGELFF
NA	TRBV7-2	TRBJ2-7	CASSLEWQGYEQYF
TRBD2	TRBV5-1	TRBJ2-7	CASSLVAGGPYEQYF
TRBD2	TRBV6-1	TRBJ2-7	CASSEAWTSGTYEQYF
NA	TRBV11-3	TRBJ2-7	CASSFDSRGDEQYF
NA	TRBV6-6	TRBJ1-1	CASSQGTGASEAFF
TRBD2	TRBV11-2	TRBJ2-5	CASSSYGRSETQYF
TRBD2	TRBV5-4	TRBJ2-7	CASSSRGAEQYF
NA	TRBV13	TRBJ2-7	CASSPRDEQYF
TRBD1	TRBV14	TRBJ2-3	CASSLRTGWADTQYF
TRBD1	TRBV18	TRBJ2-7	CASSPRTDRGIYEQYF
TRBD1	TRBV6-5	TRBJ1-3	CASSYSRQGSGNTIYF
NA	TRBV29-1	TRBJ2-7	CSVATSRYEQYF
TRBD1	TRBV15	TRBJ1-2	CATSPLRGGPSYGYTF
TRBD2	TRBV30	TRBJ2-7	CAWSVLAGVYEQYF
TRBD2	TRBV6-6	TRBJ2-7	CASSYDGLASSYEQYF
TRBD2	TRBV5-1	TRBJ2-7	CASSLGAGGPYEQYF
NA	TRBV11-2	TRBJ2-7	CASSLDPHSYEQYF
NA	TRBV7-9	TRBJ1-5	CASSLNKGNQPQHF
NA	TRBV7-2	TRBJ1-1	CASSFWGMNTEAFF
NA	TRBV7-8	TRBJ1-1	CASSPSAGGLGFVAFF
TRBD1	TRBV9	TRBJ2-7	CASSVVQGTDSEQYF
NA	TRBV2	TRBJ2-7	CASSRELYEQYF
TRBD2	TRBV11-1	TRBJ2-7	CASSLVLAGVHEQYF
NA	TRBV6-1	TRBJ1-5	CASSGKGGGNQPQHF
TRBD1	TRBV25-1	TRBJ1-5	CASRQQGSQQPQHF
TRBD2	TRBV10-3	TRBJ2-1	CAISEELAGDNEQFF
NA	TRBV6-1	TRBJ1-5	CASSGDNNQPQHF
NA	TRBV5-1	TRBJ2-1	CASRRGGATGSYNEQFF
TRBD1	TRBV10-3	TRBJ2-3	CTINSDRDLRDTQYF